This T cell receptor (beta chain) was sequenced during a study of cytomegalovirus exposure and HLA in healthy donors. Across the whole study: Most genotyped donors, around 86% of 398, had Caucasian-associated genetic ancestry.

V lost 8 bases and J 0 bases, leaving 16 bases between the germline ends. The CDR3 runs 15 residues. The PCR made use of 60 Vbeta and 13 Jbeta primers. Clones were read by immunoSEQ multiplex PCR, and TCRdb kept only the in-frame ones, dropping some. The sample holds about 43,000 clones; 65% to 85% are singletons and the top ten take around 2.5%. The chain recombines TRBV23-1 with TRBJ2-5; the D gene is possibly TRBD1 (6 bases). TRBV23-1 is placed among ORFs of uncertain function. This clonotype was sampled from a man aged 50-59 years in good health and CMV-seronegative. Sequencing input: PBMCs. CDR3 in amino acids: CASWLPDRDQETQYF. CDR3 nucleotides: TGCGCCAGCTGGTTGCCGGACAGAGACCAAGAGACCCAGTACTTC.